What follows are 10 T cell receptor beta chains derived from one specimen sequenced in a study of blood T cells in healthy people across ages. Sample-barcoded 5' priming and a J-beta primer mix drove a second PCR of about 7 to 11 cycles. TCRdb processed the 5' RACE reads anew with MiXCR; each CDR3 protein has one entry. The sample consists of around 1,500,000 distinct CDR3 sequences, roughly 45% of them appearing once. Sequencing used blood. Receptors originate from a woman aged 18-30 years in good health.

This clonotype was seen repeatedly, ten times or more. This chain uses TRBV7-2 with TRBJ2-1; D not certain. Looked up from germline, CDR1 is SGHTA and CDR2 is FQGNSA. The CDR3 has 12 amino acids. V was shortened by 6 bases and J by 4 bases, with 7 bases between the two germline ends. CDR3 protein: CASSLRYNEQFF. The CDR3 DNA reads as TGTGCCAGCAGTCTCAGGTACAATGAGCAGTTCTTC.

The gene calls are TRBV4-2 and TRBJ1-4, with 8 bases that match TRBD1. This CDR3 is built from 15 residues. CDR1 is LGHNA and CDR2 is YNFKEQ in the germline V gene. With 2 bases clipped from V and 9 bases from J, the junction kept 8 bases outside the gene matches. The CDR3 DNA reads as TGTGCCAGCAGCCAATGGACAGGGCGGGGGAAAAAACTGTTTTTT. This codes for CASSQWTGRGKKLFF.

The J gene is TRBJ2-3, the V gene TRBV3-1; the match to TRBD1 covers 9 bases. V lost 4 bases and J lost 2; bases outside the gene matches: 7. This CDR3 contains 16 residues. From germline, CDR1 is LGHDT and CDR2 YNNKEL (reference sequence). CDR3 DNA sequence: TGTGCCAGCAGCCCTGACAGGGGGTCGCTCACAGATACGCAGTATTTT. Translating it yields CASSPDRGSLTDTQYF.

The chain uses TRBV6-5 and TRBJ2-2; 7 bases agree with TRBD1. Losses at the gene ends were 8 bases for V and 3 bases for J; bases not matched to a gene: 6. The CDR3 contains 14 residues. Germline assignment: CDR1 MNHEY and CDR2 SVGAGI. The CDR3 DNA is TGTGCCAGCGCCCGGGACAGAGACACCGGGGAGCTGTTTTTT. Protein product: CASARDRDTGELFF.

The J gene is TRBJ2-3, the V gene TRBV16; 13 nucleotides line up with TRBD2. This CDR3 has 17 amino acids. The V segment lost 0 bases and the J segment 4 bases; nucleotides outside the gene matches: 4. Germline V gene sequence: CDR1 KGHSY, CDR2 FQNENV. CDR3 sequence: CASSQSLGLAGPDTQYF. Here the CDR3 DNA reads TGTGCCAGCAGCCAATCGCTGGGACTAGCGGGGCCAGATACGCAGTATTTT.

In its sample, this clonotype was seen many times. The genes are TRBV25-1 and TRBJ2-7, with 8 bases identical to TRBD1. Germline V lookup: CDR1 MGHDK, CDR2 SYGVNS. The CDR3 totals 13 residues. Unmatched junction bases numbered 5, after V lost 9 bases and J lost 1 base. As DNA, the CDR3 is TGTGCCAGTGGGAGGACAGGGTCCTACGAGCAGTACTTC. As protein: CASGRTGSYEQYF.

The rearrangement joins TRBV7-6 to TRBJ2-5; 10 bases line up with TRBD2. The trim removed 8 bases at V and 11 bases at J, leaving 17 bases unmatched. CDR1 and CDR2 from the germline V gene are SGHVS and FNYEAQ. The CDR3 has 15 amino acids. The CDR3 DNA reads TGTGCCAGCGGAGACAGCGGGGGGGCCTACAATGAGCAGTACTTC. This codes for CASGDSGGAYNEQYF.

This clonotype was picked up a small number of times. The chain joins TRBV7-2 to TRBJ2-5; 9 nucleotides agree with TRBD1. This CDR3 region has 15 residues. The junction had 8 bases not matched to a gene; V was cut back by 5 bases and J by 4 bases. In germline, CDR1 is SGHTA, CDR2 FQGNSA. CDR3 sequence (DNA): TGTGCCAGCAGCGCAGGGACAGGGTCCCGAGAGACCCAGTACTTC. Protein: CASSAGTGSRETQYF.

This rearrangement joins TRBV20-1 to TRBJ2-4; TRBD2 might be the D (5 bases). V shed 0 bases and J shed 0 bases, with 9 bases lying between them. This CDR3 contains 15 residues. The germline V gene has CDR1 DFQATT and CDR2 SNEGSKA (reference sequence). The CDR3 DNA is TGCAGTGCTAGAGATAGCGCCTTAGCCAAAAACATTCAGTACTTC. Translation: CSARDSALAKNIQYF.

Here the CDR3 reads CASSYSLNYEQYF. Here the CDR3 DNA reads TGTGCCAGCAGTTACTCTCTAAACTACGAGCAGTACTTC. The chain combines TRBV6-5 with TRBJ2-7; no definite D call. Deletions cut 0 bases from V and 3 bases from J, with 6 bases between. The CDR3 has 13 residues. The V gene's germline CDR1 is MNHEY and CDR2 SVGAGI.